This T cell receptor beta chain was profiled in a study of T cell repertoires in cytomegalovirus infection. Study information: The public TCR beta signatures pointed to both CMV infection and matching HLA type. General study findings and limits: The ex vivo response was dominated by HLA-C-restricted CMV-specific TCR beta clonotypes.

The V gene end was trimmed by 2 bases and the J gene end by 4 bases; junction bases not matched to a gene: 10. Germline V CDR1 and CDR2: MRHNA, SNTAGT. There are 17 residues in the CDR3. For this clonotype: Its matching antigen is unknown.

TCRdb processed the reads anew with MiXCR; each CDR3 protein has one entry. The sample lists approximately 750,000 distinct CDR3 sequences, 35% seen once, with around 2.8% in the top ten. Sequences were obtained from PBMCs. V usage is TRBV6-4 and J usage is TRBJ2-1; TRBD2 agrees at 8 bases. This TCR was recovered from a human donor in good health (CMV status not recorded). Some clones in this sample may be carry-over from other donors' samples. CDR3: CASSDPIPASGYNEQFF. CDR3 sequence (DNA): TGTGCCAGCAGTGACCCTATCCCAGCTAGCGGGTACAATGAGCAGTTCTTC.